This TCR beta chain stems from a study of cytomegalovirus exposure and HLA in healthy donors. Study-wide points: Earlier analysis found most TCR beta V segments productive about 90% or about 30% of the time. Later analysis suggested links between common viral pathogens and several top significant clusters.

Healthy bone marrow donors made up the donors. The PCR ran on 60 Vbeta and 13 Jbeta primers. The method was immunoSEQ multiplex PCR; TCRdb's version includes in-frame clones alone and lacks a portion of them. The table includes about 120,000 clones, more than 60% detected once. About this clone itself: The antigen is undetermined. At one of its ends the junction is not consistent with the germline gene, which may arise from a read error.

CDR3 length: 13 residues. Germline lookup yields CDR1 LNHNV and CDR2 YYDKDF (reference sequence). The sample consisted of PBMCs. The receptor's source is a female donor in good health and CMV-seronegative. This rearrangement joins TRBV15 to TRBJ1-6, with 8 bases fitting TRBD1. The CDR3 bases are TGTGCCACAAGCAGGGGGCATGATTCACCCCTCCGCTTT. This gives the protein CATSRGHDSPLRF. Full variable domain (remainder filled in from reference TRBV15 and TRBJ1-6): DAMVIQNPRYQVTQFGKPVTLSCSQTLNHNVMYWYQQKSSQAPKLLFHYYDKDFNNEADTPDNFQSRRPNTSFCFLDIRSPGLGDTAMYLCATSRGHDSPLRFGNGTRLTVT.